This TCR beta chain was sequenced for a study of T cell repertoires in cytomegalovirus infection (dated by TCRdb to between 2018 and 2021). A note on the overall study: Donor HLA type was relevant to the analysis, as public TCR beta signatures indicated carriage of CMV infection together with the matching HLA type. What the work shows at the level of the full study, not this receptor alone: In both this cohort and an independent cohort of several hundred donors, the cumulative frequency of public TCR beta family members distinguished carriers of CMV infection plus the relevant HLA type. The ex vivo response was dominated by HLA-C-restricted CMV-specific TCR beta clonotypes, which also provided the single most frequent clonotype in two of eight donors.

The sequencing machine was an Illumina HiSeq 1500. The public sequencing data were trimmed at Q25 with fastp and processed into clonotypes with MiXCR by TCRdb, which kept only in-frame beta chains. Each entry is one CDR3 protein sequence, shown with its most common DNA and genes. Recorded for this sample are 150,000 to 200,000 distinct CDR3 sequences; roughly a fifth of them occurred a single time. The ten largest clones take up approximately 3% of the sample. This clonotype was seen only a few times. Which antigen it targets is not known. The input lacks base qualities; no much larger clone sits a single base away. Sequences SGHRS (CDR1) and YFSETQ (CDR2) are obtained from the germline V gene. V and J are truncated by 1 base and 5 bases respectively, leaving an intervening sequence of 7 bases. The CDR3 runs 12 residues from the cysteine to the phenylalanine. The read is trimmed to its CDR3 DNA, 36 bases read in frame from base 1.

Sequenced material: PBMCs. This chain joins TRBV5-1 to TRBJ2-7; no confident D gene assignment can be made. The TCR comes from a human donor in good health (CMV status not recorded). Some clones in this sample may be carry-over from other donors' samples. Read as DNA, the sequence is TGCGCCAGCAGCTTGCGTATCCACGAGCAGTACTTC. Its protein reads: CASSLRIHEQYF.